A selection of T cell receptor beta chains follows, all from one sample in a study of blood T cells in healthy people across ages. TCRdb passed the 5' RACE reads through MiXCR, listing each CDR3 protein once. The sample shows hundreds of thousands of distinct CDR3 sequences, roughly 40% of them seen only once. Sample: blood. Receptors originate from a man aged 18 to 29 in good health. CDR3s leave out the opening cysteine and the closing phenylalanine or tryptophan.

j_call: TRBJ1-1
v_call: TRBV25-1
cdr3_aa: ASSVVRDRVTEAF

j_call: TRBJ1-2
v_call: TRBV7-9
cdr3_aa: ASSLHQVSKGYT

j_call: TRBJ2-7
v_call: TRBV6-2/TRBV6-3
cdr3_aa: ASSPYSGYEQY

j_call: TRBJ2-3
v_call: TRBV12-3/TRBV12-4
cdr3_aa: ASSPLESGTDTQY

j_call: TRBJ2-1
v_call: TRBV6-5
cdr3_aa: ASSYSGRPSYNEQF

j_call: TRBJ1-5
v_call: TRBV20-1
cdr3_aa: SARDYRLGSNQPQH

j_call: TRBJ1-1
v_call: TRBV12-3/TRBV12-4
cdr3_aa: ASSFSAGGTEAF

j_call: TRBJ2-3
v_call: TRBV7-2
cdr3_aa: ASSLASVSGTSTDTQY

j_call: TRBJ2-7
v_call: TRBV15
cdr3_aa: ATSREGGDPLYEQY

j_call: TRBJ2-2
v_call: TRBV19
cdr3_aa: ASSSGGPGTGELF

j_call: TRBJ1-2
v_call: TRBV12-3/TRBV12-4
cdr3_aa: ASSVGQAITYGYT

j_call: TRBJ2-7
v_call: TRBV7-2
cdr3_aa: ASSLAQDRPSYEQY

j_call: TRBJ2-1
v_call: TRBV3-1
cdr3_aa: ASSQERTSGSYNEQF

j_call: TRBJ2-3
v_call: TRBV20-1
cdr3_aa: SARPPGGPSADTQY

j_call: TRBJ2-1
v_call: TRBV7-8
cdr3_aa: ASSLKGARNNEQF

j_call: TRBJ2-6
v_call: TRBV7-3
cdr3_aa: ASSSTDRRSPSGANVLT

j_call: TRBJ2-3
v_call: TRBV11-2
cdr3_aa: ASSLTGRVTDTQY

j_call: TRBJ1-2
v_call: TRBV6-6
cdr3_aa: ASNPGNYGYT

j_call: TRBJ2-3
v_call: TRBV9
cdr3_aa: ASSVTGSSSTDTQY

j_call: TRBJ1-5
v_call: TRBV12-3/TRBV12-4
cdr3_aa: ASTGGEEPQH